These 27 T cell receptor beta chains came from one sample sequenced in a study of T-cell memory formation after mild COVID-19. TCRdb fed the 5' RACE reads into MiXCR, producing one record per CDR3 protein. The sample holds around 180,000 distinct CDR3 sequences, roughly 20% seen once. Sequencing was performed on PBMCs or a T cell subset sorted from them (not recorded which). The source of these receptors is a man between 18 and 35 years old who had mild COVID-19 (a few samples of this study predate the infection). Cell type and time point are not known.

This clonotype turned up a few times. This rearrangement joins TRBV5-1 to TRBJ1-4; no clear D. CDR1 is SGHRS and CDR2 is YFSETQ in the germline V gene. There are 14 residues in the CDR3. The ends were cut back, 3 bases at V and 4 bases at J, with 10 bases in the middle. CDR3 residues: CASSSRGGNEKLFF. The CDR3 DNA sequence: TGCGCCAGCAGCTCCCGGGGAGGTAATGAAAAACTGTTTTTT.

This clonotype appeared a few times. The chain combines TRBV15 with TRBJ2-3; possibly TRBD2 for D (5 bases). In germline, CDR1 is LNHNV, CDR2 YYDKDF (reference sequence). The V gene lost 1 base and the J gene lost 3 bases, with 8 bases spanning the gap. There are 14 residues in the CDR3. For the CDR3, the DNA is TGTGCCACCAGCAGAGCGGGGAGAACAGATACGCAGTATTTT. The encoded protein is CATSRAGRTDTQYF.

The DNA of the CDR3 is TGTGCTAGTGGTTTTGGAGGGAACACTGAAGCTTTCTTT. Translating gives CASGFGGNTEAFF. The chain carries TRBV12-5 and TRBJ1-1; unclear D gene. The germline V and J ends were trimmed by 3 bases and 1 base, with 6 bases remaining between them. In germline, CDR1 is LGHNT, CDR2 FRNRAP. This CDR3 is built from 13 residues. The full variable domain, its missing parts supplied by reference TRBV12-5 and TRBJ1-1, is DARVTQTPRHKVTEMGQEVTMRCQPILGHNTVFWYRQTMMQGLELLAYFRNRAPLDDSGMPKDRFSAEMPDATLATLKIQPSEPRDSAVYFCASGFGGNTEAFFGQGTRLTVV.

The table lists this clonotype with a few counts. The rearrangement uses TRBV12-3 or TRBV12-4 and TRBJ1-6, with D perhaps matching TRBD1 (5 bases). V dropped 0 bases and J dropped 13 bases, with 10 bases sitting between them. The CDR3 is made up of 13 amino acids. The CDR3 coding sequence is TGTGCCAGCAGTTTAGCCGGGGGAACTCCCCTCCACTTT. Amino acid sequence: CASSLAGGTPLHF.

This chain links TRBV19 with TRBJ1-1, with 10 bases identical to TRBD1. Losses at the gene ends were 3 bases for V and 5 bases for J; bases not matched to a gene: 9. The CDR3 sequence is 16 residues long. Germline V CDR1 and CDR2: LNHDA, SQIVND (reference sequence). The CDR3 protein is CASSILPGQGSTEAFF. The CDR3 DNA reads TGTGCCAGTAGTATCCTGCCGGGACAGGGGAGTACTGAAGCTTTCTTT. Using reference TRBV19 and TRBJ1-1 for the parts outside the CDR3, the full variable domain is DGGITQSPKYLFRKEGQNVTLSCEQNLNHDAMYWYRQDPGQGLRLIYYSQIVNDFQKGDIAEGYSVSREKKESFPLTVTSAQKNPTAFYLCASSILPGQGSTEAFFGQGTRLTVV.

This clonotype was seen only a few times. The CDR3: CASSSQGIHTEAFF. CDR3 nucleotide sequence: TGTGCCAGCAGCTCCCAGGGAATACACACTGAAGCTTTCTTT. The chain recombines TRBV11-2 with TRBJ1-1, with D tentatively TRBD1 (5 bases). V lost 4 bases and J 3 bases, leaving 12 bases between the germline ends. In germline, CDR1 is SGHAT, CDR2 FQNNGV. The CDR3 is 14 amino acids.

The chain combines TRBV27 with TRBJ1-2; tentative D call: TRBD1 (5 bases). Trimming removed 0 bases from V and 2 bases from J, with 10 bases in between. The germline CDR1 and CDR2 sequences are MNHEY and SMNVEV (reference sequence). The CDR3 length is 15 residues. The CDR3 spells CASSLSGRVNYGYTF. Written as DNA, the CDR3 is TGTGCCAGCAGTTTATCGGGCAGGGTGAACTATGGCTACACCTTC.

The chain has TRBV2 and TRBJ2-7; 7 nucleotides line up with TRBD2. Per germline, CDR1 SNHLY and CDR2 FYNNEI. Trimming at V came to 5 bases and at J to 7 bases, leaving 11 bases not matched to a gene. This CDR3 comprises 14 residues. Here the CDR3 DNA reads TGTGCCAGCAGTCAGACTAACGGGGGGAGTGAGCAGTACTTC. Translation gives CASSQTNGGSEQYF.

This clonotype was found a few times. V usage is TRBV4-3 and J usage is TRBJ1-4, with TRBD1 matching over 7 bases. Trimming took 2 bases from V and 7 from J; bases not matched to a gene: 7. CDR1 is LGHNA and CDR2 is YSLEER in the germline V gene. The CDR3 contains 15 residues. This CDR3 is CASSQTGRDSEKLFF. The CDR3 DNA reads as TGCGCCAGCAGCCAAACCGGAAGGGACAGTGAAAAACTGTTTTTT.

This sequence joins TRBV12-3 or TRBV12-4 and TRBJ1-2; TRBD1 is a possible D gene (5 bases). This CDR3 comprises 14 residues. V dropped 3 bases and J dropped 8 bases, with 16 bases sitting between them. This CDR3 is CASSFPGSFGGYTF. The CDR3, as DNA: TGTGCCAGCAGTTTTCCAGGGTCCTTCGGCGGCTACACCTTC.

The chain has TRBV20-1 and TRBJ2-5; D could derive from TRBD1 or TRBD2 (5 bases each). The CDR3 sequence is 14 residues long. Germline CDR1 is DFQATT and CDR2 is SNEGSKA (reference sequence). V gave up 0 bases and J gave up 0 bases, with 8 bases separating them. CDR3 protein: CSAREGTYQETQYF. The CDR3 nucleotides read TGCAGTGCTAGAGAGGGGACGTACCAAGAGACCCAGTACTTC.

The chain employs TRBV7-9 and TRBJ2-1, with D perhaps matching TRBD1 (6 bases). This CDR3 contains 14 residues. CDR1 SEHNR and CDR2 FQNEAQ come from the germline V gene (reference sequence). V gave up 5 bases and J gave up 3 bases, with 11 bases separating them. The CDR3 sequence: CASSPDRDYNEQFF. For the CDR3, the DNA is TGTGCCAGCAGCCCGGACAGAGACTACAATGAGCAGTTCTTC.

The chain has TRBV6-2 or TRBV6-3 and TRBJ2-7; D unclear. V lost 2 bases, J lost 0 bases, and 2 bases lay in between. This CDR3 region has 12 residues. From germline, CDR1 is MNHEY and CDR2 SVGEGT. The chain's CDR3 is CASSYPSYEQYF. The CDR3, as DNA: TGTGCCAGCAGTTACCCCTCCTACGAGCAGTACTTC.

This clonotype was recorded at least ten times. The chain recombines TRBV6-2 or TRBV6-3 with TRBJ2-2, with 7 nucleotides matching TRBD1. Germline values: CDR1 MNHEY, CDR2 SVGEGT. Trimming cost V 8 bases and J 4 bases; bases outside gene matches: 1. This CDR3 comprises 12 residues. The CDR3 DNA reads as TGTGCCAGCCGACAGGGCACCGGGGAGCTGTTTTTT. As protein: CASRQGTGELFF.

This rearrangement joins TRBV5-1 to TRBJ2-7; 7 positions match TRBD2. CDR3 length equals 14 residues. V was clipped by 4 bases and J by 7 bases; unmatched bases: 11. CDR1 is SGHRS, CDR2 YFSETQ, per germline. The CDR3 protein is CASSPQGGVGEQYF. The CDR3 DNA follows: TGCGCCAGCAGCCCGCAGGGAGGGGTTGGGGAGCAGTACTTC.

This chain joins TRBV5-1 and TRBJ2-7; tentative D call: TRBD2 (7 bases). The CDR3 runs to 14 residues. Germline V gene data show CDR1 as SGHRS and CDR2 as YFSETQ. V gave up 0 bases and J gave up 5 bases, with 12 bases separating them. CDR3: CASSLAGGRNEQYV. In nucleotides, the CDR3 is TGCGCCAGCAGCTTGGCCGGGGGGCGGAACGAGCAGTACGTC.

This clonotype was counted ten times or more. V is TRBV4-2 and J is TRBJ1-2, with D unclear. Trimming cost V 1 base and J 5 bases, with 11 bases left between them. In germline, CDR1 is LGHNA, CDR2 YNFKEQ. This CDR3 spans 14 amino acids. The CDR3 DNA reads TGTGCCAGCAGCCAAGTCGCGGAAGTTTATGGCTACACCTTC. This encodes CASSQVAEVYGYTF.

The chain is built from TRBV7-2 and TRBJ2-3, with D perhaps TRBD2 (7 bases). There are 16 residues in the CDR3. Germline values: CDR1 SGHTA, CDR2 FQGNSA. V lost 4 bases, J lost 5 bases, and 19 bases lay in between. CDR3 DNA: TGTGCCAGCAGCTCGTTCGGAGGGGGGGGCCAAGATACGCAGTATTTT. Translated, it gives CASSSFGGGGQDTQYF.

The table lists this clonotype with a few counts. The rearrangement links TRBV7-9 to TRBJ1-5, with D perhaps matching TRBD1 (6 bases). Per germline, CDR1 SEHNR and CDR2 FQNEAQ (reference sequence). The CDR3 is 12 amino acids. Between the trimmed V and J ends, which lost 10 bases and 5 bases, there was a span of 12 bases. In DNA, the CDR3 is TGTGCCACGAAGACAGGAGATCAGCCCCAGCATTTT. Translated, it gives CATKTGDQPQHF.

In its sample, this clonotype was seen a few times. This chain links TRBV7-7 with TRBJ2-5; 8 bases map to TRBD2. The CDR3 spans 13 residues. Germline assignment: CDR1 SSHAT and CDR2 FNYEAQ (reference sequence). CDR3 amino acids: CASGVQGQETQYF. In DNA form, the CDR3 reads TGTGCTAGCGGGGTTCAGGGCCAAGAGACCCAGTACTTC.

Many counts were recorded for this clonotype. The chain recombines TRBV9 with TRBJ2-1, with D perhaps matching TRBD2 (5 bases). V gave up 7 bases and J gave up 4 bases, with 15 bases separating them. Germline values: CDR1 SGDLS, CDR2 YYNGEE. This CDR3 has 14 amino acids. DNA of the CDR3: TGTGCCAGCGGAGGATACAGCACTTACAATGAGCAGTTCTTC. Protein product: CASGGYSTYNEQFF.

This clonotype was counted only a few times. The V and J genes are TRBV20-1 and TRBJ1-6; possible D gene TRBD1, 5 bases. Germline V gives CDR1 DFQATT, CDR2 SNEGSKA (reference sequence). Between the trimmed V and J ends, which lost 6 bases and 7 bases, there was a span of 16 bases. The CDR3 loop spans 14 amino acids. The CDR3 sequence: CSARKGSVNSPLHF. In nucleotides, the CDR3 is TGCAGTGCCCGGAAGGGGTCGGTCAATTCACCCCTCCACTTT.

The rearrangement joins TRBV12-3 or TRBV12-4 to TRBJ1-1; D gene ambiguous. The CDR3 sequence is 12 residues long. V lost 5 bases, J lost 6 bases, and 10 bases lay in between. For the CDR3, the DNA is TGTGCCAGCAGTCCACAGCTCCCTGAAGCTTTCTTT. Translating gives CASSPQLPEAFF.

There are a few counts of this clonotype. This chain uses TRBV6-4 with TRBJ2-7, with D unclear. Trimming took off 7 bases at V and 0 bases at J, with 13 bases between the two ends. CDR1 is MRHNA and CDR2 is SNTAGT in the germline V gene. CDR3 size: 14 residues. CDR3 nucleotide sequence: TGTGCCAGCAACGCAGGTTCAAGCTCCTACGAGCAGTACGTC. It codes for CASNAGSSSYEQYV.

This clonotype has a handful of counts. Mismatch with germline at one junction end may stem from a read error. The chain uses TRBV6-1 and TRBJ1-1; 9 positions agree with TRBD1. Germline loops: CDR1 MNHNS, CDR2 SASEGT. The CDR3 covers 13 residues. CDR3 DNA: TGTGCCAGCAGAACCGGGACAGGGCTCGTACCGCACTTT. Its protein is CASRTGTGLVPHF.

This clonotype appeared a few times. The rearrangement links TRBV29-1 to TRBJ2-5; 9 positions agree with TRBD2. The CDR3 loop spans 12 amino acids. V trimming: 7 bases; J trimming: 3 bases; junction bases outside the gene matches: 3. Germline CDR1 reads SQVTM; CDR2 reads ANQGSEA. CDR3 in amino acids: CSAKRGEETQYF. In DNA, the CDR3 is TGCAGCGCAAAGCGGGGGGAAGAGACCCAGTACTTC.

The chain is built from TRBV10-3 and TRBJ2-2; the match to TRBD2 covers 13 bases. The CDR3 spans 18 residues. The trim removed 6 bases at V and 0 bases at J, leaving 7 bases unmatched. The germline CDR1 and CDR2 sequences are ENHRY and SYGVKD. The CDR3 loop reads CAIRTTSGGSSNTGELFF. Written as DNA, the CDR3 is TGTGCCATCAGGACGACTAGCGGGGGGTCCTCGAACACCGGGGAGCTGTTTTTT.